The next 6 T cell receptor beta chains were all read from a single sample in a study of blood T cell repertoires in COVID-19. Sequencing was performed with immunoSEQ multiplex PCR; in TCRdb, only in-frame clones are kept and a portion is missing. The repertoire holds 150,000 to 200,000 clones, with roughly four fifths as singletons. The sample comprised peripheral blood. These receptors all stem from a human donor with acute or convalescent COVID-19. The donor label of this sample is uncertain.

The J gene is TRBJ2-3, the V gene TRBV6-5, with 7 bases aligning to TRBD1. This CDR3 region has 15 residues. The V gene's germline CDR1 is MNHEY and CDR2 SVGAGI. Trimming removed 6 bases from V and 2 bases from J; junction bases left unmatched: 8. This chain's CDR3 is CASSSYGTDTDTQYF. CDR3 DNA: TGTGCCAGCAGCAGCTATGGGACAGACACAGATACGCAGTATTTT.

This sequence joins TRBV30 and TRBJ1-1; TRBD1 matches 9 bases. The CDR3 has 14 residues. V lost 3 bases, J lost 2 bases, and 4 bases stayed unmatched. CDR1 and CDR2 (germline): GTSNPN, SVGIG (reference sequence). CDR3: CAWRRDRVNTEAFF. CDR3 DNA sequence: TGTGCCTGGAGGAGGGACAGGGTCAACACTGAAGCTTTCTTT. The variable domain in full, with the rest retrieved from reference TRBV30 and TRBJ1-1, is SQTIHQWPATLVQPVGSPLSLECTVEGTSNPNLYWYRQAAGRGLQLLFYSVGIGQISSEVPQNLSASRPQDRQFILSSKKLLLSDSGFYLCAWRRDRVNTEAFFGQGTRLTVV.

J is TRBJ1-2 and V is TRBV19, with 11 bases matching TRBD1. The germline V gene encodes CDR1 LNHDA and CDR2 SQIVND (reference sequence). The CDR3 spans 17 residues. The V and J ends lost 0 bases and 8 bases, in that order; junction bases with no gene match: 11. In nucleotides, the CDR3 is TGTGCCAGTAGTATAGATGCCGGGACAGGGGGACTCGGCGGCTACACCTTC. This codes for CASSIDAGTGGLGGYTF.

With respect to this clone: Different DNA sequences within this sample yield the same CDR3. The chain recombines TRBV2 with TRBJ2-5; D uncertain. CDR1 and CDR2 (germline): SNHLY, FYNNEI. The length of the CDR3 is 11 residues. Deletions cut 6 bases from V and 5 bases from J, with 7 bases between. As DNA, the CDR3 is TGTGCCAGCAGCCCACAGGAGACCCAGTACTTC. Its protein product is CASSPQETQYF.

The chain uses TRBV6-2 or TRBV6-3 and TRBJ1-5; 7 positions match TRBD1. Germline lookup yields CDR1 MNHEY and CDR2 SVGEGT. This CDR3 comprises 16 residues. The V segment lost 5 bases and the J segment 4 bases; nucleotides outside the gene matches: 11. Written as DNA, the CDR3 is TGTGCCAGCAGTGACACCGACAGGGTGGGGAATCAGCCCCAGCATTTT. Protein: CASSDTDRVGNQPQHF.

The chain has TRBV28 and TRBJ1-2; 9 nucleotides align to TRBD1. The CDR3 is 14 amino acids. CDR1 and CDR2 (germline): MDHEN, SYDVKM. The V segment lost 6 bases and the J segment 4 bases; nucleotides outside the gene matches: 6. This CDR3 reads CASSTGQGPYGYTF. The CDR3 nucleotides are TGTGCCAGCAGCACGGGACAGGGACCCTATGGCTACACCTTC.